The 5 T cell receptor beta chains below all came from one sample that was sequenced in a study of blood T cell repertoires in COVID-19. Clones were read by immunoSEQ multiplex PCR, and TCRdb kept only the in-frame ones, dropping some. The sample carries about 170,000 clones, 84% recorded once. The sample consisted of peripheral blood. Every receptor here comes from an elderly woman with COVID-19, enrolled during active disease.

This sequence joins TRBV11-3 and TRBJ2-7; D call uncertain. The CDR3 covers 13 residues. Trimming took off 1 base at V and 7 bases at J, with 11 bases between the two ends. The germline CDR1 and CDR2 sequences are SGHNT and YENEEA. CDR3 nucleotide sequence: TGTGCCAGCAGCTTAGGAGGTAGAGATGAGCAGTACTTC. Translating gives CASSLGGRDEQYF. Drawing the rest from reference TRBV11-3 and TRBJ2-7, the complete variable domain is EAGVVQSPRYKIIEKKQPVAFWCNPISGHNTLYWYLQNLGQGPELLIRYENEEAVDDSQLPKDRFSAERLKGVDSTLKIQPAELGDSAVYLCASSLGGRDEQYFGPGTRLTVT.

V and J are TRBV7-9 and TRBJ2-1; TRBD1 is a possible D gene (6 bases). V shed 1 base and J shed 0 bases, with 19 bases lying between them. CDR1 is SEHNR, CDR2 FQNEAQ, per germline (reference sequence). The CDR3 consists of 19 residues. The chain's CDR3 is CASSLDGRGYSYSYNEQFF. Written as DNA, the CDR3 is TGTGCCAGCAGCTTAGATGGCAGGGGATACTCATACTCCTACAATGAGCAGTTCTTC.

The chain carries TRBV6-5 and TRBJ2-1, with 10 nucleotides matching TRBD2. CDR1 and CDR2 from the germline V gene are MNHEY and SVGAGI. This CDR3 region has 16 residues. V trimming: 0 bases; J trimming: 5 bases; junction bases outside the gene matches: 4. The CDR3 region has the DNA TGTGCCAGCAGTTACTCGTTTCTAGCGGGGGACAATGAGCAGTTCTTC. Translating it yields CASSYSFLAGDNEQFF.

Only one count was recorded for this clone. This chain joins TRBV30 and TRBJ2-2; D ambiguous. CDR3 length: 14 residues. Trimming took off 0 bases at V and 5 bases at J, with 10 bases between the two ends. Per germline, CDR1 GTSNPN and CDR2 SVGIG (reference sequence). The chain's CDR3 is CAWSVLPLTGELFF. In DNA, the CDR3 is TGTGCCTGGAGTGTACTCCCGTTAACCGGGGAGCTGTTTTTT.

V gene TRBV24-1 combines with J gene TRBJ2-1; maybe TRBD2 (6 bases). The V end was cut by 4 bases, the J end by 6 bases, with 12 bases between. The V gene's germline CDR1 is KGHDR and CDR2 SFDVKD. There are 14 residues in the CDR3. The CDR3 DNA sequence: TGTGCCACCAGTGACCCCGGAGGGATCAATGAGCAGTTCTTC. It specifies CATSDPGGINEQFF.